This TCR beta chain was recorded in a study of CD8 T cells in ankylosing spondylitis. Study outcomes and limitations: In reactive arthritis synovial fluid and blood, some motif variants had been reported before. Seemingly distinctive of ankylosing spondylitis blood was a TCR beta motif formed by eight highly homologous variants.

From the 5' RACE reads, TCRdb called clonotypes with MiXCR, one entry per CDR3 protein. Of approximately 130,000 distinct CDR3 sequences detected, around 9.3% appear once; the ten largest clones hold approximately 3.5%. Regarding this clonotype: No antigen is known for it.

Trimming removed 1 base at V and 3 bases at J, with 10 bases between. The CDR3 totals 14 residues. CDR1 is SGHRS and CDR2 is YFSETQ in the germline V gene. Sequences were obtained from blood, either unsorted or a sorted T cell fraction (not recorded which). The receptor was isolated from a male donor with ankylosing spondylitis or in good health (not recorded which). This chain connects TRBV5-1 to TRBJ2-5, with D tentatively TRBD1 (7 bases). The CDR3: CASSLSRGEETQYF. CDR3 nucleotide sequence: TGCGCCAGCAGCTTGAGCAGGGGGGAAGAGACCCAGTACTTC.